This passage covers 12 T cell receptor beta chains from one sample sequenced in a study of beta chain features in type 1 diabetes. Broader study findings: Among patients with Type 1 diabetes, TCRB CDR3s were moderately but significantly shorter in every one of the four CD4+ subsets.

Of the isolated RNA, all was reverse transcribed, and so the sequenced material was expressed TCRB transcripts. Sequencing was performed with immunoSEQ multiplex PCR; in TCRdb, only in-frame clones are kept and a portion is missing. The data hold about 140,000 clones, with about an eighth observed a single time. Which antigens these TCRs recognize remains unknown. The material sequenced was central memory CD4+ T cells from blood. These receptors were collected from a man younger than 35 with type 1 diabetes.

This clone was counted between two and nine times. The junction does not match germline at one end; this may be a read error. The chain links TRBV7-7 to TRBJ2-5; no firm D call. CDR1 and CDR2 from the germline V gene are SSHAT and FNYEAQ (reference sequence). The CDR3 spans 14 residues. CDR3 protein: CASSPRSSQETQYF. In nucleotides, the CDR3 is TGTGCTAGCAGCCCCCGTAGCAGTCAAGAGACCCAGTACTTC.

The table lists this clone with a few counts. For the CDR3, the DNA is TGTGCCAGTAGTCCCCCTACAAAAGGGTCTAGTGAAGCTTTCTTT. The encoded protein is CASSPPTKGSSEAFF. The V gene is TRBV19, the J gene TRBJ1-1, with no clear D. The V and J ends lost 5 bases and 7 bases respectively, with 20 bases between them. The CDR3 sequence is 15 residues long. Germline CDR1 and CDR2: LNHDA and SQIVND (reference sequence). The full variable domain, with the rest looked up from reference TRBV19 and TRBJ1-1, is DGGITQSPKYLFRKEGQNVTLSCEQNLNHDAMYWYRQDPGQGLRLIYYSQIVNDFQKGDIAEGYSVSREKKESFPLTVTSAQKNPTAFYLCASSPPTKGSSEAFFGQGTRLTVV.

This sequence joins TRBV5-1 and TRBJ2-1; TRBD2 aligns across 8 bases. This CDR3 comprises 16 residues. J gave up 0 bases and V 1 base, and 3 bases lay outside the gene matches. Germline CDR1 and CDR2: SGHRS and YFSETQ. CDR3 loop: CASSLTSGSSYNEQFF. CDR3 nucleotides: TGCGCCAGCAGCTTGACTAGCGGCAGCTCCTACAATGAGCAGTTCTTC.

The genes are TRBV11-2 and TRBJ2-3; 7 nucleotides line up with TRBD2. The CDR3 totals 16 residues. V shed 5 bases, J shed 0 bases, and the junction held 8 bases outside the gene matches. CDR1 is SGHAT, CDR2 FQNNGV, per germline. CDR3 DNA sequence: TGTGCCAGCAGCCCGGGGGGTCTTCGTAGCACAGATACGCAGTATTTT. It translates to CASSPGGLRSTDTQYF.

The rearrangement links TRBV29-1 to TRBJ1-1; D perhaps matches TRBD1 (6 bases). Trimming took 5 bases from V and 0 from J, leaving 10 bases between them. Germline-derived CDR1 and CDR2 are SQVTM and ANQGSEA. The CDR3 is 13 amino acids. CDR3 nucleotide sequence: TGCAGCGTTCTTACAGGGATGAACACTGAAGCTTTCTTT. It encodes CSVLTGMNTEAFF.

This clone was seen more than once but under ten times. In DNA form, the CDR3 reads TGCGCCAGCAGGGACAGGGGGCCCGGAGAGACCCAGTACTTC. It specifies CASRDRGPGETQYF. The chain employs TRBV5-1 and TRBJ2-5; 11 bases are a match to TRBD1. The V gene's germline CDR1 is SGHRS and CDR2 YFSETQ. After removal of 5 bases from V and 4 bases from J, the junction contained 4 bases not matched to a gene. The CDR3 consists of 14 residues.

The gene calls are TRBV7-3 and TRBJ1-1; tentatively, D is TRBD1 (6 bases). The germline V gene encodes CDR1 SGHTA and CDR2 FQGTGA. The CDR3 sequence is 15 residues long. V gave up 1 base and J gave up 1 base, with 10 bases separating them. The CDR3 DNA sequence: TGTGCCAGCAGCTTAAGGGCAGGGGCGAACACTGAAGCTTTCTTT. Amino acids: CASSLRAGANTEAFF.

In nucleotides, the CDR3 is TGCGCCAGCAGCTCCACCGGGACACACACTGAAGCTTTCTTT. Protein sequence: CASSSTGTHTEAFF. J is TRBJ1-1 and V is TRBV5-1; D is possibly TRBD1 (6 bases). This CDR3 is built from 14 residues. V lost 3 bases, J lost 3 bases, and 12 bases lay in between. From germline, CDR1 is SGHRS and CDR2 YFSETQ.

The chain combines TRBV5-1 with TRBJ2-1; 7 nucleotides match TRBD2. CDR1 SGHRS and CDR2 YFSETQ come from the germline V gene. CDR3 length: 15 residues. The V segment lost 1 base and the J segment 7 bases; nucleotides outside the gene matches: 8. The CDR3 loop is CASSLLAGNWNEQFF. The DNA for the CDR3 is TGCGCCAGCAGCTTGTTAGCGGGTAATTGGAATGAGCAGTTCTTC.

This clone occurred a few times. V gene TRBV7-2 combines with J gene TRBJ1-1, with 7 positions matching TRBD1. Germline CDR1 SGHTA, CDR2 FQGNSA. The CDR3 length is 14 residues. The ends lost 4 bases at V and 6 bases at J; junction bases unmatched: 8. CDR3 sequence: CASSSRTGASEAFF. DNA of the CDR3: TGTGCCAGCAGCTCACGAACAGGGGCATCTGAAGCTTTCTTT.

There are a few counts of this clone. This chain links TRBV9 with TRBJ2-1; 7 nucleotides align to TRBD1. Looked up from germline, CDR1 is SGDLS and CDR2 is YYNGEE. The CDR3 consists of 13 residues. The V and J ends lost 4 bases and 7 bases, in that order; junction bases with no gene match: 5. The CDR3 DNA is TGTGCCAGCAGCCGCACAGGGGTGAATGAGCAGTTCTTC. Encoded protein: CASSRTGVNEQFF.

This clone was detected only a few times. The chain employs TRBV10-3 and TRBJ1-1; D is possibly TRBD1 (6 bases). The V end lost 6 bases, the J end lost 8 bases, and 10 bases lay between the germline ends. CDR1 ENHRY and CDR2 SYGVKD come from the germline V gene. There are 11 residues in the CDR3. CDR3 sequence (DNA): TGTGCCATCAGGGAGACAGGCGAAGCTTTCTTT. It codes for CAIRETGEAFF.